These 3 T cell receptor beta chains share one sample of origin, sequenced in a study of blood T cells in healthy people across ages (dated by TCRdb to between 2014 and 2017). The library was made by 5' RACE. Sequencing instrument: Illumina HiSeq 2500. A second PCR of about 6 to 11 cycles was run with a J-beta primer mix and a sample-barcoded 5' primer. TCRdb reprocessing: public reads trimmed at Q25 with fastp, clones called with MiXCR, in-frame beta chains kept. All rows with the same CDR3 protein become a single entry with the most common DNA and genes. The sample table records some 800,000 distinct CDR3 sequences; more than 40% of these occur just once. Of the sample, roughly 19% falls within the top ten clones. Sequencing was done on a sample of blood. The origin of the receptors is a man between 60 and 75 years old in good health.

This clonotype is categorized as large. The rearrangement joins TRBV11-1 to TRBJ2-7, with 7 positions matching TRBD2. V was pared by 2 bases and J by 4 bases, with 11 bases of the junction left unmatched. There are 16 residues in the CDR3. Germline loops: CDR1 SGHAT, CDR2 FQDESV (reference sequence). DNA for the CDR3: TGTGCCAGCAGCTTACCGAGCGGGGTGAACCCGTACGAGCAGTACTTC. Translated, it gives CASSLPSGVNPYEQYF.

The rearrangement uses TRBV6-1 and TRBJ2-7, with D perhaps TRBD2 (6 bases). Germline loops: CDR1 MNHNS, CDR2 SASEGT. The CDR3 has 15 amino acids. Trimming took 6 bases from V and 0 from J, leaving 15 bases between them. The DNA for the CDR3 is TGTGCCAGCAGCCATACTCGGGACTCCTCCTACGAGCAGTACTTC. Protein sequence: CASSHTRDSSYEQYF.

This chain connects TRBV7-2 to TRBJ2-5; D gene unclear. Germline CDR1 reads SGHTA; CDR2 reads FQGNSA. Trimming shortened V by 0 bases and J by 4 bases, and 15 bases separated the two germline ends. This CDR3 spans 16 amino acids. The CDR3 DNA sequence: TGTGCCAGCAGCTTAGCAGCCGTCAGCGTTAGAGAGACCCAGTACTTC. This sequence encodes CASSLAAVSVRETQYF.